A single T cell receptor beta chain is shown here with its context. The antigen is undetermined. At one end, the junction sequence differs from germline, possibly due to a read error. Time point: persistent/refractory GD, antithyroid drugs over 5 years with positive TRAb. TCR sequences were obtained from RNA taken from PBMCs. Approximately 9.9-milliliter peripheral blood samples went into EDTA tubes. The data belong to a study of regulatory T cells in long-lasting Graves disease. Study in general: Persistent Graves' disease denoted over 5 years of antithyroid drugs plus positive TSH receptor antibodies. Findings and caveats of the study: When disease was persistent, TRBV28, TRBJ1-2 and TRBJ2-5 were the favored segments. Shared public clonotypes totalled about 2,600 in persistent patients, compared with just under 1,000 in new patients.

CDR1 and CDR2 from the germline V gene are ENHRY and SYGVKD. The CDR3 sequence is 13 residues long. Construction of TCR beta libraries relied on iRepertoire HTBI primers and on Arm-PCR targeting CDR3 regions. In TCRdb, the multiplex PCR reads were re-called with MiXCR into one record per CDR3 protein. The sample records roughly 360,000 distinct CDR3 sequences, 23% being singletons. The chain links TRBV10-3 to TRBJ2-7; D is possibly TRBD1 (5 bases). The sequence was collected from a middle-aged woman with Graves disease. The sequences come from peripheral blood mononuclear cells (PBMCs), collected when the disease was refractory, from a patient treated with antithyroid drugs. CDR3 loop: CAISEGPTGGQGF. The CDR3 DNA reads TGTGCCATCAGTGAGGGTCCCACAGGTGGGCAGGGCTTC.